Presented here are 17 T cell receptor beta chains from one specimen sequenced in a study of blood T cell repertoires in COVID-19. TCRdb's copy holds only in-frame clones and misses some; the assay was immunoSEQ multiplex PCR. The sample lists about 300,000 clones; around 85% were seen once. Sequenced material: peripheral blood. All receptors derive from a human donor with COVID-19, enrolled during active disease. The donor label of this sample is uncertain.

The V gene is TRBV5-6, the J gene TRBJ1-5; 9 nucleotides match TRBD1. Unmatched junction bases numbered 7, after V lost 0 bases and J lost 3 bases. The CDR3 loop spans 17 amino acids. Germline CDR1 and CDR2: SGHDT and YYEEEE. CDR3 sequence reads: CASSLGRGTGINQPQHF. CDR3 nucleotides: TGTGCCAGCAGCTTGGGCCGCGGGACAGGGATCAATCAGCCCCAGCATTTT.

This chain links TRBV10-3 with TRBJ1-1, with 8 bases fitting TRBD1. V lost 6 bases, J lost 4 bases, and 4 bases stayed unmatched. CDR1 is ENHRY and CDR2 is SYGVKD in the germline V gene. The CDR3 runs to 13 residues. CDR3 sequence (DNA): TGTGCCATCAGCCCGGGACAGGTCACTGAAGCTTTCTTT. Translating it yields CAISPGQVTEAFF.

CDR3 protein: CASSLPAGDSETQYF. The CDR3 nucleotides read TGTGCCAGCAGCCTACCAGCGGGAGACTCAGAGACCCAGTACTTC. J is TRBJ2-5 and V is TRBV3-1 (or the pseudogene TRBV3-2), with 8 positions matching TRBD2. J gave up 4 bases and V 4 bases, and 8 bases lay outside the gene matches. The CDR3 sequence is 15 residues long. Germline V gives CDR1 LGHDT, CDR2 YNNKEL (reference sequence).

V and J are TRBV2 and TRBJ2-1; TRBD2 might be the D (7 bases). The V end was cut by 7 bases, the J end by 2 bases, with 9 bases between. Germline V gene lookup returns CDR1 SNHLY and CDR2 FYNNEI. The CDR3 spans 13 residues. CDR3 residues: CASTRGPYNEQFF. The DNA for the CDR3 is TGTGCCAGCACGCGGGGGCCCTACAATGAGCAGTTCTTC.

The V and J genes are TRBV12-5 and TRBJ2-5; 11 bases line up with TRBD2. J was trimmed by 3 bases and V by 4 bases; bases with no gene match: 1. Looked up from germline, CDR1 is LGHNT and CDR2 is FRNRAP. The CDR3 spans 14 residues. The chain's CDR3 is CASGSGLAEETQYF. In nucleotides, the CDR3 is TGTGCTAGTGGTTCGGGACTAGCGGAAGAGACCCAGTACTTC.

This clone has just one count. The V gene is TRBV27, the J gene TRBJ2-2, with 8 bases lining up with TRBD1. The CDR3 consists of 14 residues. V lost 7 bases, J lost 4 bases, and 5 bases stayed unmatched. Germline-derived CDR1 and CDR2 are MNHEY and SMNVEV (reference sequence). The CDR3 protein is CASTRDRSTGELFF. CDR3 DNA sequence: TGTGCCAGCACCCGGGACAGGAGCACCGGGGAGCTGTTTTTT.

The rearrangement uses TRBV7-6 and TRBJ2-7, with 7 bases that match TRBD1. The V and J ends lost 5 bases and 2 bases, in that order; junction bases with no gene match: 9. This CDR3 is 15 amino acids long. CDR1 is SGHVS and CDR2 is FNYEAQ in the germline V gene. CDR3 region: CASSQTTGSPYEQYF. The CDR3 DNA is TGTGCCAGCAGCCAGACGACAGGGTCGCCCTACGAGCAGTACTTC.

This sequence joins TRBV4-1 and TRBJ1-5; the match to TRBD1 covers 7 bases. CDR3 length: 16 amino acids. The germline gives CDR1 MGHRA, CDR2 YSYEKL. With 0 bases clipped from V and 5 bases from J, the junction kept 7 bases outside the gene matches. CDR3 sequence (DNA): TGCGCCAGCAGCCAAGAAGGCGCAGGGGGGCATCAGCCCCAGCATTTT. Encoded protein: CASSQEGAGGHQPQHF.

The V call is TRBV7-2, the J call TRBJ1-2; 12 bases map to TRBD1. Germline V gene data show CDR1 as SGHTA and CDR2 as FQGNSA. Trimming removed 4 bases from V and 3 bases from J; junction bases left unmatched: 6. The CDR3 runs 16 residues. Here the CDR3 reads CASSWGTGGADYGYTF. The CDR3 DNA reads TGTGCCAGCAGCTGGGGGACAGGGGGCGCTGACTATGGCTACACCTTC.

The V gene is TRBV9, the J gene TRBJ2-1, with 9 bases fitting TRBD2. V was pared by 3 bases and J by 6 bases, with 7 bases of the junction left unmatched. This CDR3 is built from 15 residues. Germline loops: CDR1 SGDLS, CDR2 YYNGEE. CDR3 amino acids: CASSGTSARGNEQFF. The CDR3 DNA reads TGTGCCAGCAGCGGGACTAGCGCCCGGGGCAATGAGCAGTTCTTC. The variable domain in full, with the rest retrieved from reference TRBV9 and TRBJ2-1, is DSGVTQTPKHLITATGQRVTLRCSPRSGDLSVYWYQQSLDQGLQFLIQYYNGEERAKGNILERFSAQQFPDLHSELNLSSLELGDSALYFCASSGTSARGNEQFFGPGTRLTVL.

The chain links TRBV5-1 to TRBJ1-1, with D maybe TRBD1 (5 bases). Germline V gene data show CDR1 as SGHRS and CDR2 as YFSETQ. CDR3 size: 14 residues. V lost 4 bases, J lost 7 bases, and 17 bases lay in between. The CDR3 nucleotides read TGCGCCAGCAGCGCCCAGTTGGGGAGGGGTGAAGCTTTCTTT. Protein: CASSAQLGRGEAFF.

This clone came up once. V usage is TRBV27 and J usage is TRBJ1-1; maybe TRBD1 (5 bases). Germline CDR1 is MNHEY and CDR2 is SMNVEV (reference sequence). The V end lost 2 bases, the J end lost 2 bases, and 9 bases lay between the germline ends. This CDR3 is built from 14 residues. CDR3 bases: TGTGCCAGCAGTTTAAACAGGATCAACACTGAAGCTTTCTTT. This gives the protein CASSLNRINTEAFF.

The CDR3 DNA follows: TGCGCCAGCAGCTTGCGAGCAGGGGTGATGAACACTGAAGCTTTCTTT. It codes for CASSLRAGVMNTEAFF. The rearrangement joins TRBV5-1 to TRBJ1-1; weak D call: TRBD1 (6 bases). The CDR3 spans 16 residues. Germline V lookup: CDR1 SGHRS, CDR2 YFSETQ. V shed 1 base and J shed 0 bases, with 13 bases lying between them.

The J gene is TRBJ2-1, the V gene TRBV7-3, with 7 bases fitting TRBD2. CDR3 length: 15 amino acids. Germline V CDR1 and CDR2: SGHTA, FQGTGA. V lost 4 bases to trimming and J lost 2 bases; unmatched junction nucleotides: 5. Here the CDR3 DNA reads TGTGCCAGCAGCTCGCGCGGGGGACCCTACAATGAGCAGTTCTTC. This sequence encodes CASSSRGGPYNEQFF.

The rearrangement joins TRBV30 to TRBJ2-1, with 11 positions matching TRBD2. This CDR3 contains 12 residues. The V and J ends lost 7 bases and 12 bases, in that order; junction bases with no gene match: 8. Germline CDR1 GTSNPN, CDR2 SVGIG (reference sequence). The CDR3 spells CAFLTGTSGQFF. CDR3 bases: TGTGCCTTCCTAACCGGGACTAGCGGGCAGTTCTTC.

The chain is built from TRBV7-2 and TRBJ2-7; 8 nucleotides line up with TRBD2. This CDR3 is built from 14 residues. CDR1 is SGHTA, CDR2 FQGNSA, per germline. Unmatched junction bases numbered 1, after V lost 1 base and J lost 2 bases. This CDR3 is CASSLDGGAYEQYF. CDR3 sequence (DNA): TGTGCCAGCAGCTTAGACGGGGGGGCCTACGAGCAGTACTTC.

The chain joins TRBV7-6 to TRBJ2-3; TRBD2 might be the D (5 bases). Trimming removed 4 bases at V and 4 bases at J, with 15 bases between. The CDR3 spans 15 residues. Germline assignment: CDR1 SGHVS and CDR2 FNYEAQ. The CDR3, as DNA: TGTGCCAGCAGCTCCGGATTGCGGGCTTCAGATACGCAGTATTTT. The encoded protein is CASSSGLRASDTQYF.